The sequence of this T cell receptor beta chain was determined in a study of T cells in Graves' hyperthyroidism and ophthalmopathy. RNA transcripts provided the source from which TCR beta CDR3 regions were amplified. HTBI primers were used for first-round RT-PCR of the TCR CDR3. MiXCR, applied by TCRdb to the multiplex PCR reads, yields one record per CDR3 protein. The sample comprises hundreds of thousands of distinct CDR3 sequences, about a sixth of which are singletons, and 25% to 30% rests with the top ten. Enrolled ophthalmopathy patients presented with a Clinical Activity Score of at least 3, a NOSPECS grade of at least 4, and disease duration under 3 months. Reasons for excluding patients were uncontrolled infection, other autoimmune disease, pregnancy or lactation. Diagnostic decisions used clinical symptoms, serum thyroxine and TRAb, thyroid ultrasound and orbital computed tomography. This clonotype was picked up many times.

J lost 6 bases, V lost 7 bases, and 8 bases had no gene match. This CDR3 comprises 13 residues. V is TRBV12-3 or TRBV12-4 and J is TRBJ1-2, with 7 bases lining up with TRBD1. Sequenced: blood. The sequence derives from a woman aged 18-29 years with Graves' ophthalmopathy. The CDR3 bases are TGTGCCAGCACTCCCGGGACAGCGGATGGCTACACCTTC. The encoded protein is CASTPGTADGYTF.